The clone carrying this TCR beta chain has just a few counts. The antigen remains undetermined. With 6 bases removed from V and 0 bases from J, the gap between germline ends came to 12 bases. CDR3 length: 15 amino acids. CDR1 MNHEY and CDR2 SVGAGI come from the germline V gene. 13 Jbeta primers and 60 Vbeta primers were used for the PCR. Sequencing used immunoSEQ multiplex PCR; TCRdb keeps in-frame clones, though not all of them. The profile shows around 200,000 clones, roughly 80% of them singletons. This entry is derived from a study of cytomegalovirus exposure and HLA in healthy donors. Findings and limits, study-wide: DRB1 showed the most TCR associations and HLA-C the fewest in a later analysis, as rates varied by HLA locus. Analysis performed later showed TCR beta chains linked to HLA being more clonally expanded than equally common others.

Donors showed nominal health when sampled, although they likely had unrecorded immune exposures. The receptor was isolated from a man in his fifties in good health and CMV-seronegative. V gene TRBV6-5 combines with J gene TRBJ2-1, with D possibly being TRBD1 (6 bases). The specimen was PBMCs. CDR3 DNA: TGTGCCAGCAGCCCCACAGGGCGCTCCTACAATGAGCAGTTCTTC. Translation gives CASSPTGRSYNEQFF.